This T cell receptor beta chain was recovered during a study of shared clonotypes between healthy human individuals. TCRdb's copy holds only in-frame clones and misses some; the assay was immunoSEQ multiplex PCR. The data show about 480,000 clones, roughly 78% seen once. Germline assignment: CDR1 MNHEY and CDR2 SVGAGI. Trimming cost V 11 bases and J 1 base, with 16 bases left between them. The CDR3 contains 14 residues. This clone was seen a handful of times. The clonotype comes from a woman aged 40 to 50 in good health. Some clones in this sample may be carry-over from other donors' samples. Sequencing was done on a sample of PBMCs. The chain links TRBV6-5 to TRBJ2-3; perhaps D is TRBD1 or TRBD2 (6 bases each). CDR3 in amino acids: CAAGGQLGTDTQYF. The DNA for the CDR3 is TGTGCCGCCGGGGGCCAACTGGGCACAGATACGCAGTATTTT.